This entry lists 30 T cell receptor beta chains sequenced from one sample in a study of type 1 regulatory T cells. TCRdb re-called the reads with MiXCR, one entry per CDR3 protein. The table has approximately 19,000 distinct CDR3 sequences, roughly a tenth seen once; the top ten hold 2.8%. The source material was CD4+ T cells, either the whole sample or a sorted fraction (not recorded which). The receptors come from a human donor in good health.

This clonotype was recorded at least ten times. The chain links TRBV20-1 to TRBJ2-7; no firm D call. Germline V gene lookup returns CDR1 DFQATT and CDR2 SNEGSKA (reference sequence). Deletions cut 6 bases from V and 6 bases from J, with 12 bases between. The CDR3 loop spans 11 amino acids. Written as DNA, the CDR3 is TGCAGTGCGAGGATTCACGGCGAGCAGTACTTC. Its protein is CSARIHGEQYF.

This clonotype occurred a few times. The CDR3 reads CASSSRRWGSRDGYTF. CDR3 bases: TGTGCCAGCAGCTCCCGACGGTGGGGCAGTCGGGATGGCTACACCTTC. The chain carries TRBV11-1 and TRBJ1-2; weak D call: TRBD1 (5 bases). The V end was cut by 4 bases, the J end by 6 bases, with 21 bases between. The CDR3 totals 16 residues. Germline V lookup: CDR1 SGHAT, CDR2 FQDESV (reference sequence).

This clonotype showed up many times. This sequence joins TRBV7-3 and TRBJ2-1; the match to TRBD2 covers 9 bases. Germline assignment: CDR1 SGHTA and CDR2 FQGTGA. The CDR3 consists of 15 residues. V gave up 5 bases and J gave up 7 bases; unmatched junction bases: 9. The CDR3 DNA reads TGTGCCAGCAGCCCCTCCCTAGCGGGACAGAATGAGCAGTTCTTC. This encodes CASSPSLAGQNEQFF.

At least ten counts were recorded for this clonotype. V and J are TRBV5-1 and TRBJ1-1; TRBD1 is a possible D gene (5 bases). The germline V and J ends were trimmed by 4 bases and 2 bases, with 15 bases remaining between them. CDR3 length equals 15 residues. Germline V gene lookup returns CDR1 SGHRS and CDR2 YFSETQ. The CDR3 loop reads CASSMTRGKNTEAFF. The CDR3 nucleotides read TGCGCCAGCAGCATGACCCGGGGGAAAAACACTGAAGCTTTCTTT. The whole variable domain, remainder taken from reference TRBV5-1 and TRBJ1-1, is KAGVTQTPRYLIKTRGQQVTLSCSPISGHRSVSWYQQTPGQGLQFLFEYFSETQRNKGNFPGRFSGRQFSNSRSEMNVSTLELGDSALYLCASSMTRGKNTEAFFGQGTRLTVV.

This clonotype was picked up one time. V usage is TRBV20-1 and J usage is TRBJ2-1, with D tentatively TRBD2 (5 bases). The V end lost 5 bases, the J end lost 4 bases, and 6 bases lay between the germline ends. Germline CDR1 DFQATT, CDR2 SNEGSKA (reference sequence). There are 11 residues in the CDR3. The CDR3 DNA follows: TGCAGTGCTGTAGCGTACAATGAGCAGTTCTTC. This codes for CSAVAYNEQFF.

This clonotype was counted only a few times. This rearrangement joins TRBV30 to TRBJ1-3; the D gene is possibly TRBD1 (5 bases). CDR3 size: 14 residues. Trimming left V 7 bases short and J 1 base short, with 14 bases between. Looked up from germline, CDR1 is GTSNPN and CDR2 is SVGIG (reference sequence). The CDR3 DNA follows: TGTGCCTTTTTCCGGGGGGTTTCTGGAAACACCATATATTTT. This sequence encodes CAFFRGVSGNTIYF.

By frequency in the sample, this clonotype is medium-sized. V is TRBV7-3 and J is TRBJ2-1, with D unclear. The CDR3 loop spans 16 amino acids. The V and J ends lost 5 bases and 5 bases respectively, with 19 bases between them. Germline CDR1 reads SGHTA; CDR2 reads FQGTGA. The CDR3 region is CASSARVKAGHNEQFF. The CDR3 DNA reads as TGTGCCAGCAGCGCTCGGGTAAAGGCAGGACACAATGAGCAGTTCTTC.

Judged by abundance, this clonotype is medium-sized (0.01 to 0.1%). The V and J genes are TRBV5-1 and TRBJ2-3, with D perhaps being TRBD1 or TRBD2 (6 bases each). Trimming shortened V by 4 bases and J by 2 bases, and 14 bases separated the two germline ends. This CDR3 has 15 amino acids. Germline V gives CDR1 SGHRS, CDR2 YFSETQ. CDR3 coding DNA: TGCGCCAGCAGCCTCGGGGGCCCACTCACAGATACGCAGTATTTT. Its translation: CASSLGGPLTDTQYF.

This CDR3 is CASALQDSYEQYF. The CDR3 bases are TGCGCCAGCGCTTTACAGGACTCCTACGAGCAGTACTTC. The chain is built from TRBV5-1 and TRBJ2-7, with D possibly TRBD1 on 5 matching bases. In germline, CDR1 is SGHRS, CDR2 YFSETQ. Trimming stripped 7 bases from V and 0 bases from J, with 11 bases between. CDR3 length equals 13 residues.

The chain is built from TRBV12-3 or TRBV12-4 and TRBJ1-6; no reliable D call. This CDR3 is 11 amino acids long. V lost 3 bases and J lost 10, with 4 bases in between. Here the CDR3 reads CASSFVSPLHF. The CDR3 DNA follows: TGTGCCAGCAGTTTTGTGTCACCCCTCCACTTT.

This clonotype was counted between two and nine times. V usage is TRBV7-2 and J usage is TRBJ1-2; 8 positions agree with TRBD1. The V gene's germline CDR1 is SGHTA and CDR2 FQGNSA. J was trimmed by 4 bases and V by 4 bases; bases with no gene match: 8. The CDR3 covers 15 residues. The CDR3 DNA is TGTGCCAGCAGCTCCTATTCAGGGGGCGCCTATGGCTACACCTTC. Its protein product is CASSSYSGGAYGYTF.

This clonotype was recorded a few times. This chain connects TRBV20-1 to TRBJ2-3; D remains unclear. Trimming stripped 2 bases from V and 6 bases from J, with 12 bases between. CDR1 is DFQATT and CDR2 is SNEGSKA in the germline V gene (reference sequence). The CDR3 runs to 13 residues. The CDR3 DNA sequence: TGCAGTGCTAGAATCCCCCTCCCGGATACGCAGTATTTT. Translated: CSARIPLPDTQYF.

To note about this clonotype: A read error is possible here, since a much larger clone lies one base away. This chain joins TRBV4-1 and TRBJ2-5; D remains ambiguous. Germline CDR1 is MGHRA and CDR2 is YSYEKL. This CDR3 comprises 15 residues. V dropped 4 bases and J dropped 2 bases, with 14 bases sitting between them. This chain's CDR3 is CASSLRRTDQETQYF. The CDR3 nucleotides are TGCGCCAGCAGCCTCCGCAGGACGGATCAAGAGACCCAGTACTTC.

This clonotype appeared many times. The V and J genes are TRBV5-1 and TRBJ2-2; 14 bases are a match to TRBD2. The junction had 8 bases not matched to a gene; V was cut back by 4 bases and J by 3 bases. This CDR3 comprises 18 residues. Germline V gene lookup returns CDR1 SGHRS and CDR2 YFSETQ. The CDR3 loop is CASSAGTSGRADTGELFF. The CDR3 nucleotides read TGCGCCAGCAGCGCCGGGACTAGCGGGAGAGCGGACACCGGGGAGCTGTTTTTT.

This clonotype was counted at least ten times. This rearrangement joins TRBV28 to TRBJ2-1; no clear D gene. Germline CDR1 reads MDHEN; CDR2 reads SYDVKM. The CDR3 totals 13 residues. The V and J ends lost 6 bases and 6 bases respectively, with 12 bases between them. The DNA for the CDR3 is TGTGCCAGCAGGGCGCCAGTACTCAATGAGCAGTTCTTC. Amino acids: CASRAPVLNEQFF.

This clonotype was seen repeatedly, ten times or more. The CDR3 DNA reads as TGTGCCAGCAGCCGTAGCGGGAGTCTTAACAATGAGCAGTTCTTC. This translates into CASSRSGSLNNEQFF. The chain is built from TRBV7-8 and TRBJ2-1; TRBD2 aligns across 9 bases. Germline V CDR1 and CDR2: SGHVS, FQNEAQ. The V segment lost 5 bases and the J segment 5 bases; nucleotides outside the gene matches: 7. The CDR3 consists of 15 residues.

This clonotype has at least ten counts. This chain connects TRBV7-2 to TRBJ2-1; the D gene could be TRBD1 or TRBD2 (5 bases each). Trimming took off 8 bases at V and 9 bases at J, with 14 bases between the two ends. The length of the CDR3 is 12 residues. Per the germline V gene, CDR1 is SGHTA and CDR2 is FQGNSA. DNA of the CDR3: TGTGCCAGCGGCCGACAGAGGGCTGAGCAGTTCTTC. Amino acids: CASGRQRAEQFF.

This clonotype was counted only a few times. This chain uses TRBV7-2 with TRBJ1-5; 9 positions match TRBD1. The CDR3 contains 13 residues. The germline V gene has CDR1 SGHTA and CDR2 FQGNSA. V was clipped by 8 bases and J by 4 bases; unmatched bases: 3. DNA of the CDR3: TGTGCCAGCGCAGACAGGGGGAATCAGCCCCAGCATTTT. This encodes CASADRGNQPQHF.

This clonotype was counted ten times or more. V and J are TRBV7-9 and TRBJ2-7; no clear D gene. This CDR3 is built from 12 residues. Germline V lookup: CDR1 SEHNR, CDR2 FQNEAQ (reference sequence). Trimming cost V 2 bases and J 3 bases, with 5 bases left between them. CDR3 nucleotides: TGTGCCAGCAGCTTACAGAACTACGAGCAGTACTTC. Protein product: CASSLQNYEQYF.

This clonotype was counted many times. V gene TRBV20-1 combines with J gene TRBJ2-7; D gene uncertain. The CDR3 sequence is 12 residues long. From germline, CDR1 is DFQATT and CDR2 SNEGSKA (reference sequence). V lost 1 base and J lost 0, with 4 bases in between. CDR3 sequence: CSARGDSYEQYF. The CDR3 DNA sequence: TGCAGTGCTAGAGGGGACTCCTACGAGCAGTACTTC.

For the CDR3, the DNA is TGTGCCAGTAGCCCCGGGCACGGCGGGGAGCTGTTTTTT. Encoded protein: CASSPGHGGELFF. The V and J genes are TRBV19 and TRBJ2-2, with D hard to call. This CDR3 region has 13 residues. Per germline, CDR1 LNHDA and CDR2 SQIVND (reference sequence). The V end was cut by 6 bases, the J end by 7 bases, with 12 bases between.

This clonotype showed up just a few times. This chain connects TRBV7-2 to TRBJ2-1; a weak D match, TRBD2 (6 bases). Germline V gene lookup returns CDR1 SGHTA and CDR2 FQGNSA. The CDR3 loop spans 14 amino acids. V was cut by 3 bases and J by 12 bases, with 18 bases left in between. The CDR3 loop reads CASSFGGVSGGQFF. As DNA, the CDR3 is TGTGCCAGCAGCTTTGGTGGCGTATCCGGGGGGCAGTTCTTC.

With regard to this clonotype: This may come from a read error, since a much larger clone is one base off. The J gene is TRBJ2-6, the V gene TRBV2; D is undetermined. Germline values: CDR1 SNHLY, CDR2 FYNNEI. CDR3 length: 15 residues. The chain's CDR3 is CANSEGRPGANVLTF. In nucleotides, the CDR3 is TGTGCCAACAGTGAAGGACGGCCTGGGGCCAACGTCCTGACTTTC. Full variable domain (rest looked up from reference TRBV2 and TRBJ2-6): EPEVTQTPSHQVTQMGQEVILRCVPISNHLYFYWYRQILGQKVEFLVSFYNNEISEKSEIFDDQFSVERPDGSNFTLKIRSTKLEDSAMYFCANSEGRPGANVLTFGAGSRLTVL.

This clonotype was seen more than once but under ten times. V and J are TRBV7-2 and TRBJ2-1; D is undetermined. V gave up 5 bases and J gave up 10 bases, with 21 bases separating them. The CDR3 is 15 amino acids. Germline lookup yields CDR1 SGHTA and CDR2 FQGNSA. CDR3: CASSPSPVGRREQFF. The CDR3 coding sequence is TGTGCCAGCAGCCCAAGCCCGGTGGGCCGACGGGAGCAGTTCTTC.

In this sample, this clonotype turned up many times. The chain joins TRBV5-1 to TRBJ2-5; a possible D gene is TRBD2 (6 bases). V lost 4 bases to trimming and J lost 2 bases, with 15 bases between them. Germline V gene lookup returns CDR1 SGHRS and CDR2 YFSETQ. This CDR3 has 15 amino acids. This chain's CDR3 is CASSIRPGAQETQYF. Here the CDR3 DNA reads TGCGCCAGCAGCATACGACCGGGAGCTCAAGAGACCCAGTACTTC.

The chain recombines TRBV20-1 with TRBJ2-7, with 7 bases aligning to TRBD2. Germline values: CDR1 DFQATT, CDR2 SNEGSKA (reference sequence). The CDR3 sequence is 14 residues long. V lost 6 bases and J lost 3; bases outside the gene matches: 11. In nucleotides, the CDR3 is TGCAGTGCGGGGGATAGCGGGCGACTCTACGAGCAGTACTTC. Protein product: CSAGDSGRLYEQYF.

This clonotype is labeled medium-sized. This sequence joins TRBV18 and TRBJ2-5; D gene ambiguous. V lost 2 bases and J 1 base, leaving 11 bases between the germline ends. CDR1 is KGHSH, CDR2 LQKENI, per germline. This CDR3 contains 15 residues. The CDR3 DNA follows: TGTGCCAGCTCACCAGCCGCACGCCCCCAAGAGACCCAGTACTTC. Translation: CASSPAARPQETQYF.

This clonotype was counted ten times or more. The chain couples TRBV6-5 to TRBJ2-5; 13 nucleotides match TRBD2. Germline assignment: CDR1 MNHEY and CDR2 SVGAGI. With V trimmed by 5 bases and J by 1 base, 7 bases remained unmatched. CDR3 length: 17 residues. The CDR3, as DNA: TGTGCCAGCAGTCCTCTGACTAGCGGGAGGTCCCAAGAGACCCAGTACTTC. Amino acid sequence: CASSPLTSGRSQETQYF.

For the CDR3, the DNA is TGTGCCAGCAGTTCCCAGCGGGAGGAGGGTGAGCAGTTCTTC. It codes for CASSSQREEGEQFF. The chain combines TRBV12-3 or TRBV12-4 with TRBJ2-1; 9 nucleotides match TRBD2. The J segment lost 9 bases and the V segment lost 4 bases, leaving 7 bases of the junction unmatched. The CDR3 has 14 residues.

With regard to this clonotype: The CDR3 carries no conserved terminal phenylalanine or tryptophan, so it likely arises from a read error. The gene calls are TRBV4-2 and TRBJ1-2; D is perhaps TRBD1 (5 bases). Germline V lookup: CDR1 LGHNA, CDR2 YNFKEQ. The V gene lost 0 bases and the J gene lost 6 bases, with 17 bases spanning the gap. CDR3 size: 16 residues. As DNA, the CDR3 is TGTGCCAGCAGCCAAGATTTTTGGCAGGGTGGGAATGGCTACACCCTC. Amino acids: CASSQDFWQGGNGYTL.